One sample yielded the 5 T cell receptor beta chains listed below, sequenced in a study of T cell changes during pregnancy in multiple sclerosis. Only in-frame clones appear in the TCRdb table, and some are missing; sequencing was by immunoSEQ multiplex PCR. The sample yields about 70,000 clones, around 94% seen once. Sequences were derived from peripheral blood, sampled in the third trimester of pregnancy. The receptors derive from a female donor with multiple sclerosis, enrolled in a pregnancy study.

The V call is TRBV7-6, the J call TRBJ1-1; TRBD1 agrees at 7 bases. Losses at the gene ends were 5 bases for V and 1 base for J; bases not matched to a gene: 4. Germline V gene data show CDR1 as SGHVS and CDR2 as FNYEAQ. The CDR3 contains 14 residues. The CDR3 spells CASSPRQGNTEAFF. The CDR3 nucleotides read TGTGCCAGCAGCCCCCGACAGGGGAACACTGAAGCTTTCTTT.

The CDR3: CASSSRASGANVLTF. As DNA, the CDR3 is TGTGCCAGCAGCTCTAGAGCCTCTGGGGCCAACGTCCTGACTTTC. The chain uses TRBV7-2 and TRBJ2-6; D is ambiguous. CDR1 is SGHTA, CDR2 FQGNSA, per germline. V was clipped by 4 bases and J by 0 bases, with 7 bases between them. The CDR3 consists of 15 residues.

This clone appeared a single time. This sequence joins TRBV30 and TRBJ1-2, with 7 bases that match TRBD1. The CDR3 is 13 residues long. V was pared by 0 bases and J by 9 bases, with 7 bases of the junction left unmatched. The V gene's germline CDR1 is GTSNPN and CDR2 SVGIG (reference sequence). CDR3: CAWSVIKGASYTF. The CDR3 DNA reads as TGTGCCTGGAGTGTAATTAAGGGGGCTAGCTACACCTTC.

The chain carries TRBV9 and TRBJ1-1; D is uncertain. V lost 2 bases and J lost 2, with 7 bases in between. The CDR3 consists of 13 residues. From germline, CDR1 is SGDLS and CDR2 YYNGEE. CDR3 DNA: TGTGCCAGCAGCGTTGGAGATAACACTGAAGCTTTCTTT. Its translation is CASSVGDNTEAFF.

This chain connects TRBV6-1 to TRBJ2-5; TRBD2 matches 8 bases. The germline V gene encodes CDR1 MNHNS and CDR2 SASEGT. The CDR3 sequence is 14 residues long. V was pared by 3 bases and J by 6 bases, with 6 bases of the junction left unmatched. The CDR3 loop is CASSEAGGRKTQYF. CDR3 sequence (DNA): TGTGCCAGCAGTGAGGCGGGGGGCAGGAAGACCCAGTACTTC.